The 7 T cell receptor beta chains presented below share a single source sample, sequenced in a study of PD-1 blockade in classical Hodgkin lymphoma. Only in-frame clones appear in the TCRdb table, and some are missing; sequencing was by immunoSEQ multiplex PCR. Of about 94,000 clones in the sample, 85% to 95% were seen once. As to time point: cycle 4 day 1 (C4D1), after around six weeks of nivolumab. Each and every patient relapsed after autologous stem cell transplantation, and patients got differing brentuximab vedotin exposure. Sequences were derived from peripheral blood mononuclear cells (PBMCs), sampled before the fourth cycle of nivolumab. The origin of the receptors is a human donor with classical Hodgkin lymphoma.

This clone was recorded only once. CDR3 loop: CASSLDRTVTYNEQFF. CDR3 in DNA: TGCGCCAGCAGCTTGGACAGGACGGTCACCTACAATGAGCAGTTCTTC. The rearrangement joins TRBV5-1 to TRBJ2-1; weak D call: TRBD1 (5 bases). V was trimmed by 0 bases and J by 2 bases, leaving 12 bases between them. Germline-derived CDR1 and CDR2 are SGHRS and YFSETQ. The CDR3 spans 16 residues.

The J gene is TRBJ2-1, the V gene TRBV29-1; 14 nucleotides line up with TRBD2. CDR1 is SQVTM and CDR2 is ANQGSEA in the germline V gene. The CDR3 sequence is 15 residues long. With 3 bases clipped from V and 10 bases from J, the junction kept 8 bases outside the gene matches. The CDR3 coding sequence is TGCAGCGTTGATGGGACTAGCGGGAGTTCGTACGAGCAGTTCTTC. Protein sequence: CSVDGTSGSSYEQFF.

J is TRBJ1-5 and V is TRBV19, with a tentative D call TRBD1 (6 bases). This CDR3 contains 12 residues. V lost 8 bases and J lost 9, with 14 bases in between. Germline CDR1 reads LNHDA; CDR2 reads SQIVND (reference sequence). The CDR3 DNA follows: TGTGCCAGTGCGGGGGCGGCAGGGCCCCAGCATTTT. It translates to CASAGAAGPQHF.

The chain recombines TRBV5-1 with TRBJ2-1, with 7 bases lining up with TRBD2. Trimming at V came to 0 bases and at J to 7 bases, leaving 16 bases not matched to a gene. The germline V gene encodes CDR1 SGHRS and CDR2 YFSETQ. The CDR3 is made up of 18 amino acids. CDR3 region: CASSLVALADPKWNEQFF. The DNA of the CDR3 is TGCGCCAGCAGCTTGGTTGCTCTAGCGGATCCCAAGTGGAATGAGCAGTTCTTC.

J is TRBJ1-1 and V is TRBV2, with TRBD1 identical over 7 bases. Trimming took 6 bases from V and 1 from J; bases not matched to a gene: 2. CDR1 is SNHLY, CDR2 FYNNEI, per germline. This CDR3 has 13 amino acids. DNA of the CDR3: TGTGCCAGCAGCTGGGACAGGAACACTGAAGCTTTCTTT. It specifies CASSWDRNTEAFF.

V and J are TRBV7-9 and TRBJ2-3, with D hard to call. Germline loops: CDR1 SEHNR, CDR2 FQNEAQ (reference sequence). CDR3 length: 15 residues. Deletions cut 7 bases from V and 3 bases from J, with 17 bases between. Written as DNA, the CDR3 is TGTGCCAGCACCCGGTCTAGGGTCACGACAGATACGCAGTATTTT. This encodes CASTRSRVTTDTQYF.

The chain links TRBV7-6 to TRBJ2-7, with D possibly being TRBD1 (6 bases). Germline CDR1 and CDR2: SGHVS and FNYEAQ. CDR3 length: 16 residues. V was trimmed by 0 bases and J by 2 bases, leaving 14 bases between them. The CDR3: CASSLARQALAYEQYF. The CDR3 DNA reads TGTGCCAGCAGCTTAGCGCGACAGGCTTTGGCCTACGAGCAGTACTTC.